This TCR beta chain emerged from a study of T cell responses to AZD1222 COVID-19 vaccine. General study points: Reportedly, nearly half of unique spike TCRs recognized epitopes outside B.1.351/B.1.1.7 mutations.

TCRdb keeps only in-frame clones here, not all; method: immunoSEQ multiplex PCR. The table lists under 130,000 clones, nearly 90% of them singletons. The J segment lost 7 bases and the V segment lost 6 bases, leaving 17 bases of the junction unmatched. In germline, CDR1 is SGHTA, CDR2 FQGNSA. CDR3 length: 16 residues. As to this clone: What it binds is unknown.

Researchers grouped second doses given at about 4 or about 12 weeks into one pool. This clonotype originated in an adult who received the AZD1222 COVID-19 vaccine. The chain carries TRBV7-2 and TRBJ1-2, with TRBD1 matching 7 bases. The sequences come from peripheral blood, collected 28 days after the second AZD1222 dose. The chain's CDR3 is CASRPGQLEGDFGYTF. CDR3 in DNA: TGTGCCAGCAGACCGGGACAGCTAGAAGGGGATTTTGGCTACACCTTC.